The 10 T cell receptor beta chains listed next were all sequenced from one sample in a study of chemoradiotherapy in HPV16-positive cancers. The data were produced by immunoSEQ multiplex PCR, yet TCRdb's version contains in-frame clones alone and is incomplete. The repertoire holds more than 7,500 clones, with around 81% as singletons. Collection of the sample occurred from a patient who underwent chemoradiotherapy. The source is a human donor with HPV-associated anogenital cancer.

The sample holds a few counts of this clone. This chain joins TRBV4-3 and TRBJ1-3; D is ambiguous. V lost 4 bases, J lost 2 bases, and 9 bases lay in between. Germline V lookup: CDR1 LGHNA, CDR2 YSLEER. The CDR3 runs to 14 residues. The CDR3 reads CASSLGTTGNTIYF. For the CDR3, the DNA is TGCGCCAGCAGCCTAGGTACAACTGGAAACACCATATATTTT.

The V gene is TRBV5-6, the J gene TRBJ1-3, with 7 positions matching TRBD1. Per the germline V gene, CDR1 is SGHDT and CDR2 is YYEEEE. This CDR3 comprises 15 residues. With 2 bases clipped from V and 4 bases from J, the junction kept 6 bases outside the gene matches. Here the CDR3 DNA reads TGTGCCAGCAGCTTCTCAGGGGGATCAGGAAACACCATATATTTT. Translated, it gives CASSFSGGSGNTIYF.

This chain joins TRBV5-4 and TRBJ2-1, with TRBD1 matching over 7 bases. With V trimmed by 3 bases and J by 8 bases, 8 bases remained unmatched. CDR3 length: 14 residues. The germline V gene has CDR1 SGHNT and CDR2 YYREEE (reference sequence). CDR3: CASSSEGAYHEQFF. The CDR3 bases are TGTGCCAGCAGCTCAGAGGGGGCGTACCATGAGCAGTTCTTC.

This rearrangement joins TRBV7-2 to TRBJ1-6; D not resolved. The CDR3 spans 13 residues. Germline V CDR1 and CDR2: SGHTA, FQGNSA. With 5 bases removed from V and 7 bases from J, the gap between germline ends came to 9 bases. The DNA of the CDR3 is TGTGCCAGCAGCCTAACGTTCAATTCACCCCTCCACTTT. It yields the protein CASSLTFNSPLHF. Drawing the rest from reference TRBV7-2 and TRBJ1-6, the complete variable domain is GAGVSQSPSNKVTEKGKDVELRCDPISGHTALYWYRQSLGQGLEFLIYFQGNSAPDKSGLPSDRFSAERTGGSVSTLTIQRTQQEDSAVYLCASSLTFNSPLHFGNGTRLTVT.

The rearrangement uses TRBV19 and TRBJ2-7, with TRBD2 matching over 10 bases. The CDR3 runs to 15 residues. Trimming cost V 6 bases and J 4 bases; bases outside gene matches: 9. CDR1 LNHDA and CDR2 SQIVND come from the germline V gene (reference sequence). The CDR3 spells CASSSTSGKVYEQYF. DNA of the CDR3: TGTGCCAGTAGCTCAACTAGCGGGAAGGTTTACGAGCAGTACTTC.

This chain connects TRBV4-3 to TRBJ2-7; no definite D call. The V gene lost 0 bases and the J gene lost 2 bases, with 11 bases spanning the gap. Per the germline V gene, CDR1 is LGHNA and CDR2 is YSLEER. The CDR3 has 15 residues. CDR3 loop: CASSQDIGPTYEQYF. CDR3 nucleotides: TGCGCCAGCAGCCAAGATATAGGGCCTACCTACGAGCAGTACTTC.

V usage is TRBV6-6 and J usage is TRBJ1-3; D unresolved. CDR1 and CDR2 from the germline V gene are MNHNY and SVGAGI (reference sequence). The CDR3 has 15 amino acids. The ends were cut back, 0 bases at V and 0 bases at J, with 6 bases in the middle. CDR3 loop: CASSYSRGSGNTIYF. The CDR3 region has the DNA TGTGCCAGCAGTTACTCCAGAGGCTCTGGAAACACCATATATTTT.

This clone was seen only a few times. Here the CDR3 reads CASSRRAGARVSYEQYF. The CDR3 DNA follows: TGTGCCAGCAGCCGTCGGGCAGGGGCCCGCGTGAGCTACGAGCAGTACTTC. The chain has TRBV7-4 and TRBJ2-7, with D possibly matching TRBD1 (6 bases). From germline, CDR1 is SGHVT and CDR2 SQSDAQ. The V gene lost 5 bases and the J gene lost 3 bases, with 23 bases spanning the gap. This CDR3 spans 17 amino acids. Full variable domain (remainder filled in from reference TRBV7-4 and TRBJ2-7): GAGVSQSPRYKVAKRGRDVALRCDSISGHVTLYWYRQTLGQGSEVLTYSQSDAQRDKSGRPSGRFSAERPERSVSTLKIQRTEQGDSAVYLCASSRRAGARVSYEQYFGPGTRLTVT.

The V gene is TRBV9, the J gene TRBJ2-3; maybe TRBD2 (5 bases). The CDR3 contains 16 residues. Trimming removed 1 base from V and 0 bases from J, with 12 bases in between. Germline V gives CDR1 SGDLS, CDR2 YYNGEE. The CDR3 nucleotides read TGTGCCAGCAGCGTACGTACGTGGACTAGCACAGATACGCAGTATTTT. Translated: CASSVRTWTSTDTQYF.

The J gene is TRBJ2-3, the V gene TRBV7-2, with 8 bases aligning to TRBD2. Per germline, CDR1 SGHTA and CDR2 FQGNSA. The CDR3 runs to 13 residues. After removal of 10 bases from V and 6 bases from J, the junction contained 9 bases not matched to a gene. Here the CDR3 DNA reads TGTGCCACCACGCCCGCGGGGGGTGATACGCAGTATTTT. Protein sequence: CATTPAGGDTQYF.